Following are 20 T cell receptor beta chains from one sample sequenced in a study of T cell changes during pregnancy in multiple sclerosis. Profiled with immunoSEQ multiplex PCR; TCRdb holds only in-frame clones, not every one. The sample lists just over 20,000 clones; approximately 90% were seen once. The source was CD8+ T cells from peripheral blood mononuclear cells, collected in the second trimester of pregnancy. The receptors here all came from a female donor in good health, enrolled as a control in a pregnancy study.

This chain joins TRBV10-3 and TRBJ1-1; D may be TRBD1 (6 bases). Germline values: CDR1 ENHRY, CDR2 SYGVKD. CDR3 size: 13 residues. Trimming removed 8 bases at V and 4 bases at J, with 14 bases between. CDR3 sequence (DNA): TGTGCCATCGGAGGGGGGGCGGGCACTGAAGCTTTCTTT. This encodes CAIGGGAGTEAFF.

This rearrangement joins TRBV29-1 to TRBJ2-3, with TRBD2 matching over 7 bases. Germline loops: CDR1 SQVTM, CDR2 ANQGSEA. The CDR3 is 14 residues long. The ends lost 2 bases at V and 3 bases at J; junction bases unmatched: 5. CDR3 residues: CSVESSGETDTQYF. CDR3 nucleotides: TGCAGCGTTGAATCAAGCGGGGAAACAGATACGCAGTATTTT.

The J gene is TRBJ1-1, the V gene TRBV7-2; D is perhaps TRBD1 (5 bases). The CDR3 runs 13 residues. Germline V lookup: CDR1 SGHTA, CDR2 FQGNSA. The germline V and J ends were trimmed by 5 bases and 1 base, with 8 bases remaining between them. The CDR3 spells CASSPTGNTEAFF. CDR3 sequence (DNA): TGTGCCAGCAGCCCAACAGGGAACACTGAAGCTTTCTTT.

This clone is a singleton in its sample. The chain joins TRBV7-9 to TRBJ2-2, with D possibly TRBD2 on 6 matching bases. Trimming pared 3 bases from V and 3 bases from J, leaving 20 bases between. This CDR3 region has 18 residues. Germline loops: CDR1 SEHNR, CDR2 FQNEAQ (reference sequence). The DNA of the CDR3 is TGTGCCAGCAGCTTTACCAGGTTGACGGGAGCCGACACCGGGGAGCTGTTTTTT. Translating gives CASSFTRLTGADTGELFF.

This chain uses TRBV19 with TRBJ2-7; no firm D call. V was trimmed by 9 bases and J by 4 bases, leaving 19 bases between them. The CDR3 sequence is 14 residues long. CDR1 is LNHDA and CDR2 is SQIVND in the germline V gene (reference sequence). The CDR3 reads CASSFATGGYEQYF. The CDR3 DNA follows: TGTGCCAGCTCTTTCGCCACGGGTGGATACGAGCAGTACTTC.

This clone was observed once. As DNA, the CDR3 is TGTGCCAGTAGTATAGGAGGGGGCGGCACAGATACGCAGTATTTT. Translated: CASSIGGGGTDTQYF. The chain is built from TRBV19 and TRBJ2-3, with 7 bases identical to TRBD1. The trim removed 1 base at V and 1 base at J, leaving 2 bases unmatched. Germline V lookup: CDR1 LNHDA, CDR2 SQIVND (reference sequence). The CDR3 has 15 amino acids.

In its sample, this clone was seen a few times. The chain has TRBV7-9 and TRBJ1-6; a weak D match, TRBD1 (5 bases). There are 15 residues in the CDR3. The V gene lost 5 bases and the J gene lost 5 bases, with 13 bases spanning the gap. Per the germline V gene, CDR1 is SEHNR and CDR2 is FQNEAQ (reference sequence). CDR3 in amino acids: CASSPRGENNSPLHF. The CDR3 DNA sequence: TGTGCCAGCAGCCCACGGGGGGAGAATAATTCACCCCTCCACTTT.

The chain carries TRBV25-1 and TRBJ1-1, with D maybe TRBD1 (6 bases). Trimming stripped 3 bases from V and 3 bases from J, with 11 bases between. Per germline, CDR1 MGHDK and CDR2 SYGVNS. The CDR3 has 14 amino acids. CDR3 nucleotides: TGTGCCAGCAGTGACTCAGGGGCTCACACTGAAGCTTTCTTT. Translated, it gives CASSDSGAHTEAFF.

This chain uses TRBV7-2 with TRBJ2-7, with a tentative D call TRBD1 (8 bases). The CDR3 has 18 residues. Trimming shortened V by 0 bases and J by 0 bases, and 18 bases separated the two germline ends. The germline gives CDR1 SGHTA, CDR2 FQGNSA. CDR3 in amino acids: CASSLARGGTGYSYEQYF. The CDR3 DNA is TGTGCCAGCAGCTTAGCGAGGGGGGGGACAGGCTACTCCTACGAGCAGTACTTC.

The V call is TRBV19, the J call TRBJ2-7; tentative D call: TRBD1 (6 bases). Trimming took off 5 bases at V and 2 bases at J, with 13 bases between the two ends. This CDR3 is built from 14 residues. Germline V gene data show CDR1 as LNHDA and CDR2 as SQIVND (reference sequence). CDR3 DNA: TGTGCCAGTAGTGCAACACAGGGCGCCTACGAGCAGTACTTC. Its translation: CASSATQGAYEQYF.

This clone was recorded once. The chain links TRBV6-6 to TRBJ1-2, with D possibly being TRBD1 (6 bases). Trimming shortened V by 2 bases and J by 0 bases, and 13 bases separated the two germline ends. The germline CDR1 and CDR2 sequences are MNHNY and SVGAGI (reference sequence). There are 16 residues in the CDR3. The CDR3 DNA is TGTGCCAGCAGTTACGAGAGGACAGAGACTAACTATGGCTACACCTTC. It codes for CASSYERTETNYGYTF.

V usage is TRBV11-1 and J usage is TRBJ2-1; TRBD2 matches 8 bases. The V gene's germline CDR1 is SGHAT and CDR2 FQDESV (reference sequence). The CDR3 is 16 residues long. V lost 5 bases to trimming and J lost 1 base; unmatched junction nucleotides: 7. As DNA, the CDR3 is TGTGCCAGCAGCCTCCGAATAGCGGGGTCCTACAATGAGCAGTTCTTC. It encodes CASSLRIAGSYNEQFF. Full variable domain (remainder filled in from reference TRBV11-1 and TRBJ2-1): EAEVAQSPRYKITEKSQAVAFWCDPISGHATLYWYRQILGQGPELLVQFQDESVVDDSQLPKDRFSAERLKGVDSTLKIQPAELGDSAMYLCASSLRIAGSYNEQFFGPGTRLTVL.

The chain couples TRBV4-1 to TRBJ2-7; TRBD2 agrees at 11 bases. The germline V gene encodes CDR1 MGHRA and CDR2 YSYEKL. The CDR3 consists of 15 residues. J lost 4 bases, V lost 1 base, and 3 bases had no gene match. Here the CDR3 reads CASSQGTSGLYEQYF. The CDR3 DNA follows: TGCGCCAGCAGCCAAGGGACTAGCGGGTTATACGAGCAGTACTTC.

The rearrangement joins TRBV6-1 to TRBJ2-1, with 10 bases fitting TRBD2. The V gene's germline CDR1 is MNHNS and CDR2 SASEGT. V dropped 2 bases and J dropped 6; count of bases not matched to a gene: 4. The CDR3 runs to 15 residues. CDR3 coding DNA: TGTGCCAGCAGTGAAATAGCGGGAGGCTCCAATGAGCAGTTCTTC. It is translated as CASSEIAGGSNEQFF.

The chain links TRBV5-1 to TRBJ2-7; no clear D. Trimming stripped 0 bases from V and 0 bases from J, with 7 bases between. This CDR3 contains 14 residues. Germline CDR1 SGHRS, CDR2 YFSETQ. The CDR3 nucleotides are TGCGCCAGCAGCTTGGGGAGTAGCTCCTACGAGCAGTACTTC. Translated: CASSLGSSSYEQYF.

For the CDR3, the DNA is TGTGCCAGCAGTTACAACACGCCGTATAGCACAGATACGCAGTATTTT. It is translated as CASSYNTPYSTDTQYF. This chain uses TRBV6-5 with TRBJ2-3; D is unresolved. The germline gives CDR1 MNHEY, CDR2 SVGAGI. Trimming took 2 bases from V and 0 from J, leaving 12 bases between them. The CDR3 is made up of 16 amino acids.

This chain links TRBV13 with TRBJ1-2; 7 bases agree with TRBD1. The CDR3 covers 18 residues. The V gene's germline CDR1 is PRHDT and CDR2 FYEKMQ (reference sequence). V trimming: 7 bases; J trimming: 0 bases; junction bases outside the gene matches: 17. CDR3 sequence (DNA): TGTGCCAGCACCGAGGCGACAGGGTCCCCCCATGCTAACTATGGCTACACCTTC. Translated, it gives CASTEATGSPHANYGYTF.

This clone has only one observation. The chain is built from TRBV5-1 and TRBJ2-7; 9 bases align to TRBD2. The CDR3 loop spans 15 amino acids. Germline assignment: CDR1 SGHRS and CDR2 YFSETQ. V lost 1 base and J lost 5; bases outside the gene matches: 7. CDR3 sequence: CASSLPVASGDEQYF. In DNA, the CDR3 is TGCGCCAGCAGCTTGCCCGTGGCTAGCGGGGACGAGCAGTACTTC.

This sequence joins TRBV10-1 and TRBJ1-1; TRBD1 is a possible D gene (6 bases). The CDR3 length is 11 residues. Looked up from germline, CDR1 is WNHNN and CDR2 is SYGVQD (reference sequence). V lost 6 bases, J lost 8 bases, and 10 bases lay in between. CDR3 amino acids: CASSDGTEAFF. CDR3 nucleotide sequence: TGCGCCAGCAGCGACGGGACAGAAGCTTTCTTT.

The chain couples TRBV27 to TRBJ2-7; D not resolved. The CDR3 is made up of 14 amino acids. Germline V gene sequence: CDR1 MNHEY, CDR2 SMNVEV (reference sequence). V lost 0 bases, J lost 4 bases, and 10 bases lay in between. Here the CDR3 reads CASSLSAMKYEQYF. The CDR3 nucleotides read TGTGCCAGCAGTTTATCCGCGATGAAATACGAGCAGTACTTC.